Below are 13 T cell receptor beta chains sequenced from a single sample in a study of cytomegalovirus exposure and HLA in healthy donors (dated by TCRdb to between 2016 and 2019). Libraries were built with the immunoSEQ multiplex PCR assay. A mixture of 60 forward primers for TCR Vbeta segments and 13 reverse primers for TCR Jbeta segments was used in the multiplex PCR. Held by TCRdb, this immuneACCESS table contains in-frame sequences only and omits some clones. Under half of the omission traces to an unresolved V gene where checked; the cause of the rest is unknown. A total of about 140,000 clones appear in this sample, roughly 80% of them only once. 1.2% of the sample lies in the top ten. Sequenced material: PBMCs. Every receptor here comes from a female donor in good health and CMV-seronegative.

About this clone itself: Other nucleotide sequences in the sample specify the same CDR3. The chain uses TRBV18 and TRBJ2-7, with D possibly being TRBD1 (6 bases). With 6 bases removed from V and 2 bases from J, the gap between germline ends came to 11 bases. Germline lookup yields CDR1 KGHSH and CDR2 LQKENI. The CDR3 spans 13 residues. The CDR3: CASSPGQTYEQYF. In DNA form, the CDR3 reads TGTGCCAGCTCCCCGGGACAAACCTACGAGCAGTACTTC.

The rearrangement uses TRBV29-1 and TRBJ2-7; maybe TRBD1 (6 bases). V was trimmed by 4 bases and J by 3 bases, leaving 13 bases between them. The CDR3 runs 13 residues. The V gene's germline CDR1 is SQVTM and CDR2 ANQGSEA. The chain's CDR3 is CSVGGTSYYEQYF. CDR3 sequence (DNA): TGCAGCGTTGGTGGGACAAGCTACTACGAGCAGTACTTC.

The V call is TRBV7-9, the J call TRBJ2-7; the D gene is possibly TRBD1 (6 bases). V gave up 1 base and J gave up 4 bases, with 14 bases separating them. Germline CDR1 reads SEHNR; CDR2 reads FQNEAQ (reference sequence). This CDR3 region has 15 residues. The CDR3 region is CASSLEPRGFYEQYF. The CDR3, as DNA: TGTGCCAGCAGCTTAGAGCCCAGGGGATTTTACGAGCAGTACTTC.

The chain joins TRBV25-1 to TRBJ2-7; D unclear. The V end lost 5 bases, the J end lost 1 base, and 9 bases lay between the germline ends. This CDR3 comprises 13 residues. Germline V gene lookup returns CDR1 MGHDK and CDR2 SYGVNS. CDR3 nucleotides: TGTGCCAGCAGTACGACACTTTCCTACGAGCAGTACTTC. It encodes CASSTTLSYEQYF.

This chain uses TRBV14 with TRBJ1-2; D remains ambiguous. CDR3 length: 14 amino acids. V was shortened by 6 bases and J by 4 bases, with 15 bases between the two germline ends. The germline gives CDR1 SGHDN, CDR2 FVKESK. The CDR3 spells CASSHNQYGYGYTF. DNA for the CDR3: TGTGCCAGCAGTCACAACCAATATGGCTATGGCTACACCTTC.

This clone occurred a few times. The CDR3 DNA sequence: TGTGCTAGCCTGGGGGCGGGTAACACCGGGGAGCTGTTTTTT. This gives the protein CASLGAGNTGELFF. J is TRBJ2-2 and V is TRBV6-1, with D possibly TRBD1 on 6 matching bases. Germline V gene sequence: CDR1 MNHNS, CDR2 SASEGT. The CDR3 is made up of 14 amino acids.

This chain connects TRBV11-2 to TRBJ2-7; D is unresolved. CDR3 length: 14 residues. V was shortened by 4 bases and J by 0 bases, with 10 bases between the two germline ends. Germline CDR1 is SGHAT and CDR2 is FQNNGV. CDR3 in DNA: TGTGCCAGCAGCTCCCTGGGCGACTCCTACGAGCAGTACTTC. Translating gives CASSSLGDSYEQYF.

This clone was picked up a small number of times. The V gene is TRBV28, the J gene TRBJ2-7; TRBD1 agrees at 8 bases. V lost 3 bases and J lost 1; bases outside the gene matches: 5. The CDR3 has 15 amino acids. Per germline, CDR1 MDHEN and CDR2 SYDVKM. The CDR3 DNA reads TGTGCCAGCAGTTTTGGGACAGGCAGATCCTACGAGCAGTACTTC. Residues: CASSFGTGRSYEQYF. The variable domain in full, completed from reference TRBV28 and TRBJ2-7, reads DVKVTQSSRYLVKRTGEKVFLECVQDMDHENMFWYRQDPGLGLRLIYFSYDVKMKEKGDIPEGYSVSREKKERFSLILESASTNQTSMYLCASSFGTGRSYEQYFGPGTRLTVT.

This clone was observed a few times. The rearrangement links TRBV15 to TRBJ1-4; 11 bases line up with TRBD1. V lost 3 bases to trimming and J lost 0 bases; unmatched junction nucleotides: 6. There are 18 residues in the CDR3. Germline V gene sequence: CDR1 LNHNV, CDR2 YYDKDF (reference sequence). CDR3 DNA: TGTGCCACCAGCAGGAACCGGGACAGGGGGACAACTAATGAAAAACTGTTTTTT. Its protein product is CATSRNRDRGTTNEKLFF.

The chain combines TRBV28 with TRBJ2-7, with TRBD1 matching over 8 bases. This CDR3 spans 12 amino acids. Germline V CDR1 and CDR2: MDHEN, SYDVKM. V dropped 6 bases and J dropped 7; count of bases not matched to a gene: 5. The CDR3, as DNA: TGTGCCAGCAGCCAGGGGGCTGGGGAGCAGTACTTC. The encoded protein is CASSQGAGEQYF.

This chain uses TRBV25-1 with TRBJ2-3; D perhaps matches TRBD2 (5 bases). CDR1 MGHDK and CDR2 SYGVNS come from the germline V gene. There are 15 residues in the CDR3. Trimming removed 3 bases from V and 1 base from J, with 11 bases in between. The CDR3 loop is CASSDYAGGTDTQYF. The CDR3 nucleotides read TGTGCCAGCAGTGATTATGCGGGCGGCACAGATACGCAGTATTTT.

The V gene is TRBV5-4, the J gene TRBJ2-3; 10 nucleotides match TRBD1. In germline, CDR1 is SGHNT, CDR2 YYREEE (reference sequence). The CDR3 runs 14 residues. V lost 4 bases, J lost 6 bases, and 5 bases stayed unmatched. The DNA of the CDR3 is TGTGCCAGCAGCCCTGACAGGGGGCAGGATACGCAGTATTTT. This sequence encodes CASSPDRGQDTQYF. The full variable domain, with the rest looked up from reference TRBV5-4 and TRBJ2-3, is ETGVTQSPTHLIKTRGQQVTLRCSSQSGHNTVSWYQQALGQGPQFIFQYYREEENGRGNFPPRFSGLQFPNYSSELNVNALELDDSALYLCASSPDRGQDTQYFGPGTRLTVL.

This clone was seen only a few times. This likely comes from a read error, as the CDR3 has no conserved phenylalanine or tryptophan at its end. The limits of the CDR3 on the DNA are not certain, so only TCRdb's listed CDR3 is given. The chain is built from TRBV10-1 and TRBJ1-2; TRBD1, the table's D call, lacks a check against the DNA. CDR1 and CDR2 from the germline V gene are WNHNN and SYGVQD (reference sequence). With termini counted, the CDR3 has 13 amino acids. The chain's CDR3 is CASSGSLETGYTV.